Shown below are 2 T cell receptor beta chains from a single sample sequenced in a study of PD-L1 blockade in urothelial cancer. Clones were read by immunoSEQ multiplex PCR, and TCRdb kept only the in-frame ones, dropping some. Of 90,000 to 120,000 clones in the sample, about 90% are singletons; the top ten hold 0.8% to 1%. Sequences were derived from PBMCs, sampled around atezolizumab (anti-PD-L1) treatment. These receptors all stem from a woman aged 80 or over with urothelial cancer.

The chain combines TRBV6-1 with TRBJ1-1; tentative D call: TRBD1 (5 bases). The length of the CDR3 is 17 residues. Germline values: CDR1 MNHNS, CDR2 SASEGT. The germline V and J ends were trimmed by 0 bases and 4 bases, with 18 bases remaining between them. The CDR3 is CASSEAPWGDFPTEAFF. The DNA of the CDR3 is TGTGCCAGCAGTGAAGCGCCCTGGGGCGATTTTCCCACTGAAGCTTTCTTT.

This sequence joins TRBV9 and TRBJ2-2, with 8 bases identical to TRBD2. V was clipped by 3 bases and J by 0 bases; unmatched bases: 4. Germline CDR1 and CDR2: SGDLS and YYNGEE. The CDR3 has 16 residues. CDR3 in DNA: TGTGCCAGCAGCGGGCGGGAGGTAACGAACACCGGGGAGCTGTTTTTT. Translating it yields CASSGREVTNTGELFF.